This record concerns one TCR beta chain sequence. The junction had 5 bases not matched to a gene; V was cut back by 3 bases and J by 6 bases. The CDR3 runs 14 residues. The entry originates in a study of blood T cells in healthy people across ages. Primers used in a second PCR of roughly 6 to 11 cycles were a sample-barcoded 5' primer and a J-beta primer mix. TCRdb re-analysed the 5' RACE reads in MiXCR, keeping a single row per CDR3 protein. The sample yields some 1.8 million distinct CDR3 sequences, roughly 43% seen once. The sequence derives from a human donor in good health. The specimen was blood. This chain links TRBV12-3 or TRBV12-4 with TRBJ2-3; 8 bases line up with TRBD1. CDR3 DNA sequence: TGTGCCAGCAGTTTTCAGGGGGCGAGGGATACGCAGTATTTT. Its protein is CASSFQGARDTQYF.